These 26 T cell receptor beta chains share one sample of origin, sequenced in a study of blood T cell repertoires in COVID-19. Assay used: immunoSEQ multiplex PCR; TCRdb lists only in-frame clones, some missing. This sample has approximately 100,000 clones, with about 84% found just once. The sequencing sample was made of peripheral blood. The source of these receptors is a human donor in a cohort sampled during active COVID-19.

This chain connects TRBV7-2 to TRBJ1-6, with D perhaps matching TRBD1 (6 bases). The CDR3 spans 15 residues. V was clipped by 5 bases and J by 5 bases, with 13 bases between them. Per the germline V gene, CDR1 is SGHTA and CDR2 is FQGNSA. DNA of the CDR3: TGTGCCAGCAGCCTTGGACAGCCGGATAATTCACCCCTCCACTTT. Translated, it gives CASSLGQPDNSPLHF.

This chain joins TRBV28 and TRBJ2-1; D remains ambiguous. Germline CDR1 MDHEN, CDR2 SYDVKM. This CDR3 region has 11 residues. Trimming left V 7 bases short and J 4 bases short, with 5 bases between. As DNA, the CDR3 is TGTGCCAGCAACTGGTACAATGAGCAGTTCTTC. Encoded protein: CASNWYNEQFF.

On this clone itself: This same CDR3 is encoded by further DNA sequences in the sample. This chain connects TRBV14 to TRBJ2-5; D is possibly TRBD1 (6 bases). The CDR3 loop spans 13 amino acids. V was pared by 4 bases and J by 2 bases, with 8 bases between. The germline V gene encodes CDR1 SGHDN and CDR2 FVKESK. The CDR3 region is CASSRDRQETQYF. The CDR3 DNA reads as TGTGCCAGCAGCCGAGACAGGCAAGAGACCCAGTACTTC.

The chain recombines TRBV5-1 with TRBJ2-5; TRBD1 matches at 7 bases. This CDR3 is 15 amino acids long. V gave up 0 bases and J gave up 2 bases; unmatched junction bases: 4. CDR1 is SGHRS, CDR2 YFSETQ, per germline. CDR3: CASSLGGQIQETQYF. The CDR3 nucleotides are TGCGCCAGCAGCTTGGGGGGACAGATACAAGAGACCCAGTACTTC.

The chain is built from TRBV2 and TRBJ2-3, with D perhaps matching TRBD2 (5 bases). V was shortened by 6 bases and J by 5 bases, with 18 bases between the two germline ends. The CDR3 sequence is 15 residues long. CDR1 and CDR2 (germline): SNHLY, FYNNEI. In DNA form, the CDR3 reads TGTGCCAGCAGCGATGAAGCCGGCCGGGGAGATACGCAGTATTTT. It is translated as CASSDEAGRGDTQYF.

The rearrangement joins TRBV6-7 to TRBJ1-1, with a possible D match to TRBD1 (6 bases). TRBV6-7 is noted as an ORF with a role that remains uncertain. V lost 5 bases to trimming and J lost 3 bases, with 22 bases between them. The CDR3 consists of 17 residues. The CDR3 sequence is CASSAADRNGPDTEAFF. CDR3 nucleotide sequence: TGTGCCAGCAGTGCCGCCGACAGGAATGGGCCTGACACTGAAGCTTTCTTT.

The rearrangement uses TRBV6-5 and TRBJ1-2, with 10 positions matching TRBD1. The CDR3 extends over 14 amino acids. Germline CDR1 reads MNHEY; CDR2 reads SVGAGI. V gave up 5 bases and J gave up 6 bases; unmatched junction bases: 6. The CDR3 DNA reads TGTGCCAGCAGTCCTATAGGACAGGGGGATGGCTACACCTTC. This encodes CASSPIGQGDGYTF.

The chain joins TRBV15 to TRBJ2-1, with D perhaps matching TRBD2 (6 bases). The CDR3 contains 16 residues. The V end was cut by 2 bases, the J end by 6 bases, with 17 bases between. CDR1 is LNHNV and CDR2 is YYDKDF in the germline V gene (reference sequence). Written as DNA, the CDR3 is TGTGCCACCAGCAGACATCAAACGGGAGTAAGCAATGAGCAGTTCTTC. It translates to CATSRHQTGVSNEQFF.

The chain uses TRBV18 and TRBJ2-3; perhaps TRBD1 as D (6 bases). V was pared by 5 bases and J by 3 bases, with 12 bases between. CDR3 length: 14 amino acids. Germline values: CDR1 KGHSH, CDR2 LQKENI. The DNA of the CDR3 is TGTGCCAGCTCAGTACAGGGTAGGACAGATACGCAGTATTTT. As protein: CASSVQGRTDTQYF. The entire variable domain, with the rest obtained from reference TRBV18 and TRBJ2-3, is as follows: NAGVMQNPRHLVRRRGQEARLRCSPMKGHSHVYWYRQLPEEGLKFMVYLQKENIIDESGMPKERFSAEFPKEGPSILRIQQVVRGDSAAYFCASSVQGRTDTQYFGPGTRLTVL.

The DNA of the CDR3 is TGTGCCAGCAGTTTCCTTGGGCATAGCAATCAGCCCCAGCATTTT. Its protein is CASSFLGHSNQPQHF. This chain joins TRBV28 and TRBJ1-5; D unresolved. Trimming cost V 3 bases and J 0 bases, with 9 bases left between them. Germline values: CDR1 MDHEN, CDR2 SYDVKM. This CDR3 has 15 amino acids.

V and J are TRBV5-1 and TRBJ1-4; 7 bases line up with TRBD1. The CDR3 is made up of 15 amino acids. V lost 4 bases, J lost 5 bases, and 8 bases stayed unmatched. Germline values: CDR1 SGHRS, CDR2 YFSETQ. CDR3 bases: TGCGCCAGCAGCGCCTCCGGGACAGAGAATGAAAAACTGTTTTTT. It yields the protein CASSASGTENEKLFF.

The chain carries TRBV9 and TRBJ1-2; 7 nucleotides line up with TRBD1. Germline V CDR1 and CDR2: SGDLS, YYNGEE. The CDR3 sequence is 13 residues long. After removal of 3 bases from V and 4 bases from J, the junction contained 3 bases not matched to a gene. The CDR3 spells CASSGQGTYGYTF. The CDR3 DNA is TGTGCCAGCAGCGGACAGGGTACCTATGGCTACACCTTC. The complete variable domain, with remaining parts taken from reference TRBV9 and TRBJ1-2, reads DSGVTQTPKHLITATGQRVTLRCSPRSGDLSVYWYQQSLDQGLQFLIQYYNGEERAKGNILERFSAQQFPDLHSELNLSSLELGDSALYFCASSGQGTYGYTFGSGTRLTVV.

The DNA for the CDR3 is TGTGCCAGCTCACCGGATCAGGGGGCTGATGAAAAACTGTTTTTT. It encodes CASSPDQGADEKLFF. This chain uses TRBV18 with TRBJ1-4; TRBD1 aligns across 8 bases. Germline V gene data show CDR1 as KGHSH and CDR2 as LQKENI. The V segment lost 3 bases and the J segment 6 bases; nucleotides outside the gene matches: 6. There are 15 residues in the CDR3.

The chain links TRBV27 to TRBJ2-7, with 10 nucleotides matching TRBD1. Germline loops: CDR1 MNHEY, CDR2 SMNVEV (reference sequence). V was pared by 6 bases and J by 2 bases, with 10 bases of the junction left unmatched. The CDR3 is 16 residues long. CDR3 residues: CASSNMAGTGAYEQYF. The CDR3 nucleotides are TGTGCCAGCAGCAACATGGCCGGGACAGGGGCCTACGAGCAGTACTTC.

This sequence joins TRBV27 and TRBJ1-4; 7 nucleotides agree with TRBD1. The CDR3 contains 14 residues. CDR1 is MNHEY, CDR2 SMNVEV, per germline (reference sequence). V shed 6 bases, J shed 7 bases, and the junction held 8 bases outside the gene matches. Here the CDR3 reads CASRRTGWGEKLFF. The CDR3 nucleotides are TGTGCCAGCAGGAGGACAGGCTGGGGTGAAAAACTGTTTTTT.

The chain couples TRBV5-1 to TRBJ2-5, with TRBD1 as a possible D gene (6 bases). Germline CDR1 is SGHRS and CDR2 is YFSETQ. V was shortened by 4 bases and J by 0 bases, with 13 bases between the two germline ends. This CDR3 is 15 amino acids long. The CDR3 loop reads CASSPVQGNQETQYF. For the CDR3, the DNA is TGCGCCAGCAGCCCTGTACAGGGTAACCAAGAGACCCAGTACTTC.

This clone was picked up a small number of times. The chain couples TRBV7-9 to TRBJ2-1, with D perhaps matching TRBD2 (6 bases). CDR1 SEHNR and CDR2 FQNEAQ come from the germline V gene (reference sequence). The CDR3 consists of 17 residues. The V end was cut by 1 base, the J end by 0 bases, with 13 bases between. The CDR3 region has the DNA TGTGCCAGCAGCTTAGTCGGGGCGGGGAGCTCCTACAATGAGCAGTTCTTC. It yields the protein CASSLVGAGSSYNEQFF. The full variable domain, completed using reference TRBV7-9 and TRBJ2-1, is DTGVSQNPRHKITKRGQNVTFRCDPISEHNRLYWYRQTLGQGPEFLTYFQNEAQLEKSRLLSDRFSAERPKGSFSTLEIQRTEQGDSAMYLCASSLVGAGSSYNEQFFGPGTRLTVL.

A few counts support this clone. The chain employs TRBV28 and TRBJ1-5, with a tentative D call TRBD1 (6 bases). Trimming shortened V by 6 bases and J by 6 bases, and 18 bases separated the two germline ends. The CDR3 extends over 15 amino acids. The germline V gene has CDR1 MDHEN and CDR2 SYDVKM. The CDR3 reads CASSLGGASAQPQHF. The DNA of the CDR3 is TGTGCCAGCAGCCTGGGGGGGGCTTCGGCTCAGCCCCAGCATTTT.

CDR3 sequence: CASSQELDNNSPLHF. The CDR3 nucleotides are TGCGCCAGCAGCCAAGAACTTGATAATAATTCACCCCTCCACTTT. V gene TRBV4-3 combines with J gene TRBJ1-6; D remains ambiguous. With 0 bases removed from V and 5 bases from J, the gap between germline ends came to 8 bases. The CDR3 consists of 15 residues. CDR1 is LGHNA and CDR2 is YSLEER in the germline V gene.

V gene TRBV7-8 combines with J gene TRBJ2-1; 9 nucleotides agree with TRBD2. Germline CDR1 is SGHVS and CDR2 is FQNEAQ. This CDR3 has 16 amino acids. V was clipped by 3 bases and J by 4 bases; unmatched bases: 7. Written as DNA, the CDR3 is TGTGCCAGCAGCTTTTTAGCGGGGGTCGTTTACAATGAGCAGTTCTTC. This translates into CASSFLAGVVYNEQFF.

The chain carries TRBV18 and TRBJ2-1; perhaps TRBD2 as D (5 bases). The germline CDR1 and CDR2 sequences are KGHSH and LQKENI. V was pared by 1 base and J by 9 bases, with 7 bases between. The length of the CDR3 is 12 residues. This CDR3 is CASSPLSGEQFF. The CDR3 DNA is TGTGCCAGCTCACCACTAAGCGGTGAGCAGTTCTTC.

The chain combines TRBV5-1 with TRBJ2-1; possible D gene TRBD2, 6 bases. V was trimmed by 2 bases and J by 9 bases, leaving 9 bases between them. The germline gives CDR1 SGHRS, CDR2 YFSETQ. The CDR3 has 12 amino acids. The CDR3 region has the DNA TGCGCCAGCAGCTTACTAGCTGGTGAGCAGTTCTTC. Its translation: CASSLLAGEQFF. The full variable domain, in which reference TRBV5-1 and TRBJ2-1 provide the parts outside the CDR3, is KAGVTQTPRYLIKTRGQQVTLSCSPISGHRSVSWYQQTPGQGLQFLFEYFSETQRNKGNFPGRFSGRQFSNSRSEMNVSTLELGDSALYLCASSLLAGEQFFGPGTRLTVL.

V is TRBV18 and J is TRBJ2-7; D unresolved. Trimming removed 6 bases at V and 3 bases at J, with 9 bases between. CDR3 length equals 12 residues. Germline V gene lookup returns CDR1 KGHSH and CDR2 LQKENI. The CDR3 DNA follows: TGTGCCAGCTCTCCCGGTGACTACGAGCAGTACTTC. Translated: CASSPGDYEQYF.

The chain joins TRBV5-6 to TRBJ1-2, with 8 bases aligning to TRBD1. The CDR3 runs 14 residues. CDR1 and CDR2 from the germline V gene are SGHDT and YYEEEE. With V trimmed by 2 bases and J by 6 bases, 6 bases remained unmatched. CDR3 sequence reads: CASSLLTGVNGYTF. The CDR3, as DNA: TGTGCCAGCAGCTTACTGACAGGGGTTAATGGCTACACCTTC. Filled out from reference TRBV5-6 and TRBJ1-2, the complete variable domain reads DAGVTQSPTHLIKTRGQQVTLRCSPKSGHDTVSWYQQALGQGPQFIFQYYEEEERQRGNFPDRFSGHQFPNYSSELNVNALLLGDSALYLCASSLLTGVNGYTFGSGTRLTVV.

In its sample, this clone was seen once. The gene calls are TRBV7-2 and TRBJ1-3, with D perhaps matching TRBD1 (5 bases). In germline, CDR1 is SGHTA, CDR2 FQGNSA. The CDR3 covers 13 residues. The germline V and J ends were trimmed by 5 bases and 4 bases, with 9 bases remaining between them. CDR3 bases: TGTGCCAGCAGCCAGGGTTCGGGAAACACCATATATTTT. Translating it yields CASSQGSGNTIYF.

The chain carries TRBV7-8 and TRBJ1-2; the D gene is possibly TRBD1 (6 bases). CDR1 SGHVS and CDR2 FQNEAQ come from the germline V gene. This CDR3 spans 16 amino acids. Between the trimmed V and J ends, which lost 2 bases and 0 bases, there was a span of 13 bases. The CDR3, as DNA: TGTGCCAGCAGCTTATCACGGACAGATACTAACTATGGCTACACCTTC. Protein sequence: CASSLSRTDTNYGYTF.